This T cell receptor beta chain was captured in a study of shared clonotypes between healthy human individuals. In the study overall: Donor composition was a couple of women and three men, aged 18 to 49. Study observations and caveats: The researchers took only blood, and tissue repertoires probably look different.

A deep-level run was used for the assay. Data came from immunoSEQ multiplex PCR; TCRdb stores just in-frame clones and leaves some out. The sample lists about 490,000 clones, around 80% occurring once. Healthy and HIV-negative, the adult donors had no recent acute infections or vaccinations. For this clone: Its antigen is not known.

J lost 0 bases, V lost 1 base, and 6 bases had no gene match. The CDR3 consists of 17 residues. Germline lookup yields CDR1 MDHEN and CDR2 SYDVKM. The chain uses TRBV28 and TRBJ2-4; TRBD1 agrees at 7 bases. Sequenced input: PBMCs. This TCR derives from a woman aged 40 to 49 in good health. Some clones in this sample may be carry-over from other donors' samples. CDR3 sequence: CASSLFGTGVAKNIQYF. The CDR3 coding sequence is TGTGCCAGCAGTTTATTCGGAACAGGGGTAGCCAAAAACATTCAGTACTTC.